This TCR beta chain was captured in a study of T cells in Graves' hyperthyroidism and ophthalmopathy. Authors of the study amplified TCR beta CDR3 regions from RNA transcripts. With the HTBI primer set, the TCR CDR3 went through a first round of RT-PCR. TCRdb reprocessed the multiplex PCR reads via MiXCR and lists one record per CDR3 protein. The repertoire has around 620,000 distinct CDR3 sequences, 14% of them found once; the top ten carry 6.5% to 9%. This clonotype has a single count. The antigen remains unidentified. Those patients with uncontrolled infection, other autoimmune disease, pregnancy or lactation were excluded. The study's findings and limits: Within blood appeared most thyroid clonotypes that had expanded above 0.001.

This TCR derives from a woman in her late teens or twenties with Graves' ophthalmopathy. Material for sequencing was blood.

For the CDR3, the DNA is TGTGCCAGCAGCTCGTTTGGGGGTCCGGTGAACACTGAAGCTTTCTTT. It codes for CASSSFGGPVNTEAFF. The genes are TRBV5-6 and TRBJ1-1; tentatively, D is TRBD1 (5 bases). Trimming removed 3 bases at V and 0 bases at J, with 15 bases between. The CDR3 has 16 residues. CDR1 and CDR2 from the germline V gene are SGHDT and YYEEEE.